Following are 11 T cell receptor beta chains from one sample sequenced in a study of CD8+CD57+ T cells in acquired aplastic anemia. The sequenced patients had an expansion of CD8+CD57+ cells seen by flow cytometry. Profiles of TCR beta VDJ and CDR3 were generated from a genomic DNA template. Using its own MiXCR run on the reads, TCRdb lists one record per CDR3 protein. This sample has more than 250,000 distinct CDR3 sequences, with 70% to 85% found just once. The sequenced sample was sorted CD4+, CD8+, or CD8+CD57+ T cells (not recorded which) from PBMCs. Every receptor here comes from a human donor with aplastic anemia.

The chain has TRBV20-1 and TRBJ2-7; tentatively, D is TRBD2 (5 bases). The CDR3 is made up of 13 amino acids. Germline V CDR1 and CDR2: DFQATT, SNEGSKA (reference sequence). The CDR3 loop is CRARAAETYEQYV. The CDR3 DNA follows: TGCAGAGCTAGAGCGGCAGAAACCTACGAGCAGTACGTC.

Concerning this clonotype: One junction end disagrees with the germline gene, perhaps due to a read error. The DNA of the CDR3 is TGTGCCACCAGCAGAGAAGGCGCGACTACAGAGACGCAGTATTTT. Translating it yields CATSREGATTETQYF. The chain employs TRBV2 and TRBJ2-5; D may be TRBD2 (5 bases). The DNA end lines up better with TRBJ2-3; the J call may be wrong. The V gene's germline CDR1 is SNHLY and CDR2 FYNNEI. The CDR3 extends over 15 amino acids.

The V call is TRBV29-1, the J call TRBJ2-1, with TRBD2 matching 8 bases. This CDR3 is 13 amino acids long. V lost 8 bases, J lost 9 bases, and 12 bases stayed unmatched. Per the germline V gene, CDR1 is SQVTM and CDR2 is ANQGSEA. In nucleotides, the CDR3 is TGCAGCCAAAGAGCGGGGGCTGGGGGTGAGCAGTTCTTC. Protein: CSQRAGAGGEQFF.

The J gene is TRBJ1-5, the V gene TRBV7-2; maybe TRBD1 (6 bases). Germline assignment: CDR1 SGHTA and CDR2 FQGNSA. The CDR3 runs to 15 residues. V was pared by 5 bases and J by 0 bases, with 11 bases between. CDR3 amino acids: CASSKDSLSNQPQHF. The CDR3 coding sequence is TGTGCCAGCAGCAAGGACAGCCTTAGCAATCAGCCCCAGCATTTT.

J is TRBJ2-5 and V is TRBV15, with 8 nucleotides matching TRBD1. V shed 4 bases and J 6 bases; nucleotides not matched to a gene: 10. Per the germline V gene, CDR1 is LNHNV and CDR2 is YYDKDF (reference sequence). The CDR3 spans 15 residues. This CDR3 is CATSNGAGGLKTQYF. CDR3 nucleotides: TGTGCCACCAGCAATGGGGCAGGGGGCTTGAAGACCCAGTACTTC.

This chain links TRBV6-4 with TRBJ2-3; TRBD2 matches at 8 bases. V was pared by 0 bases and J by 6 bases, with 5 bases of the junction left unmatched. The germline V gene encodes CDR1 MRHNA and CDR2 SNTAGT. The CDR3 is made up of 15 amino acids. The CDR3 region is CASSDSAGGSDTQYF. The CDR3 DNA reads TGTGCCAGCAGTGACTCGGCGGGAGGTTCGGATACGCAGTATTTT.

Notes on this clonotype: The CDR3 carries no conserved terminal phenylalanine or tryptophan, so it likely arises from a read error. No DNA is shown, since the ends of the CDR3 on it are uncertain; the CDR3 is the one TCRdb lists. The genes are TRBV7-9 and TRBJ2-5; TRBD2 was called by the table and not checked on the DNA. Per the germline V gene, CDR1 is SEHNR and CDR2 is FQNEAQ (reference sequence). The CDR3 is 13 residues long, counting both termini. The CDR3 loop is CASSDEAGDTRYL.

The chain links TRBV7-3 to TRBJ2-7, with D possibly being TRBD1 (6 bases). This CDR3 has 18 residues. V lost 4 bases, J lost 2 bases, and 24 bases lay in between. Germline values: CDR1 SGHTA, CDR2 FQGTGA. For the CDR3, the DNA is TGTGCCAGCAGCTCGGACAGAGATAATTCACCCCTTCCCTACGAGCAGTACGTC. Encoded protein: CASSSDRDNSPLPYEQYV.

The genes are TRBV7-8 and TRBJ2-6; D call uncertain. Germline V gene data show CDR1 as SGHVS and CDR2 as FQNEAQ. The CDR3 contains 16 residues. With 0 bases removed from V and 13 bases from J, the gap between germline ends came to 19 bases. CDR3 sequence (DNA): TGTGCCAGCAGCTTAGCGGGTAGCCACGGTGCCCAGGTCCTGACTTTC. This encodes CASSLAGSHGAQVLTF. Together with reference TRBV7-8 and TRBJ2-6, the CDR3 gives the full variable domain: GAGVSQSPRYKVAKRGQDVALRCDPISGHVSLFWYQQALGQGPEFLTYFQNEAQLDKSGLPSDRFFAERPEGSVSTLKIQRTQQEDSAVYLCASSLAGSHGAQVLTFGAGSRLTVL.

This chain uses TRBV2 with TRBJ2-7; 7 bases line up with TRBD2. The CDR3 has 13 amino acids. The V gene's germline CDR1 is SNHLY and CDR2 FYNNEI. Unmatched junction bases numbered 3, after V lost 7 bases and J lost 0 bases. The CDR3 DNA is TGTGCCAGCAACCGGGACTACTCCTACGAGCAGTACTTC. Encoded protein: CASNRDYSYEQYF. Drawing the rest from reference TRBV2 and TRBJ2-7, the complete variable domain is EPEVTQTPSHQVTQMGQEVILRCVPISNHLYFYWYRQILGQKVEFLVSFYNNEISEKSEIFDDQFSVERPDGSNFTLKIRSTKLEDSAMYFCASNRDYSYEQYFGPGTRLTVT.

Note on this clonotype: The CDR3 ends on some other residue instead of the conserved phenylalanine or tryptophan, so this is likely a read error. The DNA is left out, because the CDR3 cannot be placed on it with certainty; the CDR3 is given as TCRdb lists it. The gene calls are TRBV7-3 and TRBJ1-2. Germline-derived CDR1 and CDR2 are SGHTA and FQGTGA. Including both end residues, the CDR3 is 11 amino acids long. This CDR3 is CASGLADGYTL.